This T cell receptor beta chain was identified in a study of PD-1 blockade in classical Hodgkin lymphoma. The table came from immunoSEQ multiplex PCR; TCRdb's copy has only in-frame clones and leaves some out. The sample gives 21,000 or so clones, roughly 90% of which show up once; about a quarter is in the top ten. This CDR3 comprises 14 residues. V was clipped by 5 bases and J by 2 bases; unmatched bases: 5. Germline V gene sequence: CDR1 SGHRS, CDR2 YFSETQ. Time point indicated: cycle 4 day 1 (C4D1), after more than five weeks of nivolumab. Relapse after autologous stem cell transplantation occurred in every patient, and brentuximab vedotin exposure varied.

This sample comprised peripheral blood mononuclear cells (PBMCs), obtained before the fourth cycle of nivolumab. The chain carries TRBV5-1 and TRBJ2-7; 9 bases match TRBD2. The source of this sequence is a human donor with classical Hodgkin lymphoma. The CDR3 is CASRAGTSTYEQYF. Here the CDR3 DNA reads TGCGCCAGCAGGGCCGGGACTAGCACCTACGAGCAGTACTTC.